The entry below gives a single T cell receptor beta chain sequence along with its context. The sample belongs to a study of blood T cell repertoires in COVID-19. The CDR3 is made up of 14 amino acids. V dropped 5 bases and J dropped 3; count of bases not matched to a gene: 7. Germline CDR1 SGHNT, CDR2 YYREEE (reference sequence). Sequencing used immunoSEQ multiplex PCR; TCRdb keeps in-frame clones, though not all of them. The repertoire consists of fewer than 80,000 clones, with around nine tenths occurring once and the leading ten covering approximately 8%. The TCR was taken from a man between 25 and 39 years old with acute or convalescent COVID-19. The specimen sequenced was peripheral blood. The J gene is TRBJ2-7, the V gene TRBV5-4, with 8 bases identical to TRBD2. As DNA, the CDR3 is TGTGCCAGCAGTCCTTCGGGAGGGGACTACGAGCAGTACTTC. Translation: CASSPSGGDYEQYF.